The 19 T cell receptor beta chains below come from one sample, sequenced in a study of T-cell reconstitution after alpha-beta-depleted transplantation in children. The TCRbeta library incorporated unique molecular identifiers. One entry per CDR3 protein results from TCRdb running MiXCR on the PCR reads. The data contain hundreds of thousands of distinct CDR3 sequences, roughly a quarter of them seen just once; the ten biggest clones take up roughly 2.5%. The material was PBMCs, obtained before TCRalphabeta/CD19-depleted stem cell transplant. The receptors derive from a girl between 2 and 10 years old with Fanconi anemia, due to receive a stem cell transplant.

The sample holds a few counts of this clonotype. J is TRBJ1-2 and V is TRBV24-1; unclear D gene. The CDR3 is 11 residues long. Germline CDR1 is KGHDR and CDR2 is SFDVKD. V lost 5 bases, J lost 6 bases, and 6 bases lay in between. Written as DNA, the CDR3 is TGTGCCACCAGTGGGTCGGATGGCTACACCTTC. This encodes CATSGSDGYTF.

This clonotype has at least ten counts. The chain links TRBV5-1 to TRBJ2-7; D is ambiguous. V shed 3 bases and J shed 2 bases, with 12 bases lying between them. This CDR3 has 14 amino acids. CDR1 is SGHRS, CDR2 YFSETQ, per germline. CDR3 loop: CASSYPSATYEQYF. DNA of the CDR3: TGCGCCAGCAGCTATCCTTCTGCTACCTACGAGCAGTACTTC.

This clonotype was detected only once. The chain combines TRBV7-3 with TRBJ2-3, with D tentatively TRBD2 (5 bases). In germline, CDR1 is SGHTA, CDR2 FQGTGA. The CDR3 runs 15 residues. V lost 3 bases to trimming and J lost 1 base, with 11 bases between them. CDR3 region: CASSLSGLRTDTQYF. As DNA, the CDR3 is TGTGCCAGCAGCTTGAGCGGACTCCGCACAGATACGCAGTATTTT.

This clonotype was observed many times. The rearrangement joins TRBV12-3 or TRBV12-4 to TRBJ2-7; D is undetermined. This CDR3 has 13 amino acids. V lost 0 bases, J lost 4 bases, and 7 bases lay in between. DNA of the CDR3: TGTGCCAGCAGTTTAGCGCGGTATTACGAGCAGTACTTC. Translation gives CASSLARYYEQYF.

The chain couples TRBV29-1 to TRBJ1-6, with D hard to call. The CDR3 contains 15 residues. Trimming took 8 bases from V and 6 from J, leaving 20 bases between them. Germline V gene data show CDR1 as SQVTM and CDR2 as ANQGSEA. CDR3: CSPEVRTSINSPLHF. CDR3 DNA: TGCAGCCCCGAAGTAAGGACCTCAATTAATTCACCCCTCCACTTT. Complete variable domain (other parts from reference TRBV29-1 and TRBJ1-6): SAVISQKPSRDICQRGTSLTIQCQVDSQVTMMFWYRQQPGQSLTLIATANQGSEATYESGFVIDKFPISRPNLTFSTLTVSNMSPEDSSIYLCSPEVRTSINSPLHFGNGTRLTVT.

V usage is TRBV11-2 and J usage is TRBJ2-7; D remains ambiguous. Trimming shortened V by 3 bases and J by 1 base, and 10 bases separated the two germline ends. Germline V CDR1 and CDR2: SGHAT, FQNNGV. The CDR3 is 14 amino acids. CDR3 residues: CASSFSSLSYEQYF. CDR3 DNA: TGTGCCAGCAGCTTCTCGTCCCTTTCCTACGAGCAGTACTTC.

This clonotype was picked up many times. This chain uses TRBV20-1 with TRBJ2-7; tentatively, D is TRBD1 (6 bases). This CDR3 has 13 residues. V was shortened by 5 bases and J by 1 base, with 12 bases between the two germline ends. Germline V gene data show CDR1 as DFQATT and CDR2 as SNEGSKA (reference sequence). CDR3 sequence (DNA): TGCAGTGCTGGAAAACAGGGATCCTACGAGCAGTACTTC. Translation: CSAGKQGSYEQYF.

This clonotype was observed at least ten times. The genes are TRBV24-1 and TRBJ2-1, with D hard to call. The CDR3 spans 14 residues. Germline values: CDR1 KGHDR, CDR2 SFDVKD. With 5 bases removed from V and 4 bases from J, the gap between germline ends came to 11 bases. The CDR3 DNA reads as TGTGCCACCAGTGCGCTAGATCGATACAATGAGCAGTTCTTC. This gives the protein CATSALDRYNEQFF.

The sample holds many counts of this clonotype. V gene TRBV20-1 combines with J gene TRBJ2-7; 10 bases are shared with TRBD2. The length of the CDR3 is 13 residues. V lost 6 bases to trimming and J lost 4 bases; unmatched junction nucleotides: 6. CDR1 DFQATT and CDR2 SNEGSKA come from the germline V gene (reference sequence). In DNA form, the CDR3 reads TGCAGTGCGAGCGGGAGGGCGGGTTACGAGCAGTACTTC. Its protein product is CSASGRAGYEQYF.

The chain's CDR3 is CASIRGTVLNTGELFF. The CDR3 bases are TGTGCCAGCATAAGGGGGACAGTTTTAAACACCGGGGAGCTGTTTTTT. This chain uses TRBV6-1 with TRBJ2-2; 7 nucleotides line up with TRBD1. Germline loops: CDR1 MNHNS, CDR2 SASEGT. This CDR3 has 16 residues. The J segment lost 2 bases and the V segment lost 7 bases, leaving 10 bases of the junction unmatched.

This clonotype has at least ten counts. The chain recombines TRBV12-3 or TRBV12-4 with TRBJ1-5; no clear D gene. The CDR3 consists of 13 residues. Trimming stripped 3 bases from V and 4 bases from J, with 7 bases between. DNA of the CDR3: TGTGCCAGCAGTTTGGTGCTAAATCAGCCCCAGCATTTT. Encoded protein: CASSLVLNQPQHF.

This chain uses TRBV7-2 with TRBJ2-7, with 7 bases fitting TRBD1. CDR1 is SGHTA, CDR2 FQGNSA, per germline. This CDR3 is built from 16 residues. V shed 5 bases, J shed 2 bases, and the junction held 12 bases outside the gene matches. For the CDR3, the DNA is TGTGCCAGCAGCCCAAACGGACAGGCCCTGGCCTACGAGCAGTACTTC. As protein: CASSPNGQALAYEQYF.

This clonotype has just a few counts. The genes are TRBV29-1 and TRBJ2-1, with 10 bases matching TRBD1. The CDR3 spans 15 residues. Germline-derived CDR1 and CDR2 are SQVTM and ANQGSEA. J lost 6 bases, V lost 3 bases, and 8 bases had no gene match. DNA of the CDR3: TGCAGCGTTGAGAGGACAGGGGGATGGGGCAATGAGCAGTTCTTC. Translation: CSVERTGGWGNEQFF.

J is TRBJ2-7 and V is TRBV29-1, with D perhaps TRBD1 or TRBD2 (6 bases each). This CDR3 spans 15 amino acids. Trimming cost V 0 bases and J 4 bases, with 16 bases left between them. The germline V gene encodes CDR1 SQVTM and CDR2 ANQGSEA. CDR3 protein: CSVEDEAGQPYEQYF. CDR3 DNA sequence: TGCAGCGTTGAAGATGAGGCGGGACAACCTTACGAGCAGTACTTC.

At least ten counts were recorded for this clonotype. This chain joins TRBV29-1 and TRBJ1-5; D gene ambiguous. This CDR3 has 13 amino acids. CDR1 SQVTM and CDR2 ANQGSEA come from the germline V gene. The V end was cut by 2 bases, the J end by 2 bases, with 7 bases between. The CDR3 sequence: CSVEPGGNQPQHF. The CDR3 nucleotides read TGCAGCGTTGAACCCGGGGGCAATCAGCCCCAGCATTTT.

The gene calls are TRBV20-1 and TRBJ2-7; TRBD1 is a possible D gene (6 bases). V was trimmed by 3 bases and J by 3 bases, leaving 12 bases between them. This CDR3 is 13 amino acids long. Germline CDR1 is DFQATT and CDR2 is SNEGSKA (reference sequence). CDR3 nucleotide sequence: TGCAGTGCTAGTACACAGGGAATCTACGAGCAGTACTTC. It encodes CSASTQGIYEQYF.

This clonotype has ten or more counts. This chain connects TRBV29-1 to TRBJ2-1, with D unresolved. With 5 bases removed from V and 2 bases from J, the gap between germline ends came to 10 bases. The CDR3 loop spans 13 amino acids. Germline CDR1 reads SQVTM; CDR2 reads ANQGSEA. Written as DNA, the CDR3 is TGCAGCGTTCTAGTCAGGACCTACAATGAGCAGTTCTTC. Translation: CSVLVRTYNEQFF.

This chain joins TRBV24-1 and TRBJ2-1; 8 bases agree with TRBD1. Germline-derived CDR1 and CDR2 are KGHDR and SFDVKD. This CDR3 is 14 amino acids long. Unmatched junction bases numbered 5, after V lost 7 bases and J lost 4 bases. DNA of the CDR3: TGTGCCACCAGCAGACAGGGGCGATACAATGAGCAGTTCTTC. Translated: CATSRQGRYNEQFF.

CDR3 protein: CASSWGFGYTF. The DNA of the CDR3 is TGTGCCAGCAGTTGGGGTTTTGGCTACACCTTC. The J gene is TRBJ1-2, the V gene TRBV7-9; D gene unclear. Trimming removed 6 bases from V and 7 bases from J, with 9 bases in between. Per germline, CDR1 SEHNR and CDR2 FQNEAQ (reference sequence). The length of the CDR3 is 11 residues.